A selection of T cell receptor beta chains follows, all from one sample in a study of blood T cell repertoires in COVID-19. Clones were sequenced by immunoSEQ multiplex PCR, and TCRdb holds only the in-frame ones, with some missing. Of 90,000 to 100,000 clones listed, around 90% are singletons. Source material: peripheral blood. The receptors shown here come from a man between 60 and 75 years old with COVID-19, enrolled during active disease. The CDR3 runs from the conserved cysteine through the conserved F or W. The order of the fields is J gene, D gene, V gene, clone size, CDR3 protein, CDR3 DNA. A D gene is named only where the DNA matches it firmly. For some rows the clone size is stated as once, few or many, or as a class when expanded; others skip it.

TRBJ2-3 TRBD1 TRBV9 NA CASSSYPPGQGVDTQYF TGTGCCAGCAGCTCTTACCCCCCGGGACAGGGTGTAGATACGCAGTATTTT
TRBJ1-2 NA TRBV18 NA CASSPAQGSYGYTF TGTGCCAGCTCACCAGCTCAGGGTAGCTATGGCTACACCTTC
TRBJ2-4 NA TRBV5-1 NA CASSLGPGAKNIQYF TGCGCCAGCAGCTTGGGGCCGGGAGCCAAAAACATTCAGTACTTC
TRBJ1-4 NA TRBV11-3 NA CASSLDNSREKLFF TGTGCCAGCAGCTTAGATAACAGCAGAGAAAAACTGTTTTTT
TRBJ2-1 TRBD2 TRBV11-2 NA CASSLSYTSGISEFF TGTGCCAGCAGCTTATCATATACTAGCGGGATATCGGAGTTCTTC
TRBJ2-2 NA TRBV5-1 NA CASSLRTATGELFF TGCGCCAGCAGCTTGCGCACAGCCACCGGGGAGCTGTTTTTT
TRBJ1-5 NA TRBV6-6 NA CASSKRGSNQPQHF TGTGCCAGCAGCAAGCGCGGTAGCAATCAGCCCCAGCATTTT
TRBJ1-1 TRBD1 TRBV27 few CASSMRQGGETEAFF TGTGCCAGCAGTATGAGACAGGGGGGTGAAACTGAAGCTTTCTTT
TRBJ1-2 NA TRBV2 NA CASSAQGIDYGYTF TGTGCCAGCAGTGCTCAGGGTATTGACTATGGCTACACCTTC
TRBJ2-7 TRBD1 TRBV29-1 NA CSVEALEGDRLNEQYF TGCAGCGTTGAAGCCCTAGAGGGGGACAGGCTTAACGAGCAGTACTTC
TRBJ1-6 TRBD1 TRBV5-1 NA CASSPGQVKSNSPLHF TGCGCCAGCAGCCCGGGACAGGTGAAGAGCAATTCACCCCTCCACTTT
TRBJ2-3 NA TRBV9 NA CASSVGTNEGTDTQYF TGTGCCAGCAGCGTAGGAACGAATGAGGGCACAGATACGCAGTATTTT